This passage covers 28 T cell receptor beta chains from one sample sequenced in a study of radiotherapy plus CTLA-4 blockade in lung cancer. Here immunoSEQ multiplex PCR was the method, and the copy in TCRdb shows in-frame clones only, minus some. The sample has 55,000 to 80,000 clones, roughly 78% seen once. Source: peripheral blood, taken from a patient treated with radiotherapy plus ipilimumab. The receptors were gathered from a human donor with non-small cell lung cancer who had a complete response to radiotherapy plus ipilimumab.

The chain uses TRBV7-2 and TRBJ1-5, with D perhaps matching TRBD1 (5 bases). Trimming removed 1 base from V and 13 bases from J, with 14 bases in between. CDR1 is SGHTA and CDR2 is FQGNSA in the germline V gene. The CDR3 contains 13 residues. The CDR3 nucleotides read TGTGCCAGCAGCTTAGTGGGCGGGGGTCAACAGCATTTT. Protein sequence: CASSLVGGGQQHF.

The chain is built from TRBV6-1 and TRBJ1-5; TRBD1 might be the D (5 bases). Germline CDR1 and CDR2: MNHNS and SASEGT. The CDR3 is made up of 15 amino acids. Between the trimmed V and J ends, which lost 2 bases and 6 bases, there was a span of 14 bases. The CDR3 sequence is CASSESGGTGQPQHF. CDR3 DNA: TGTGCCAGCAGTGAAAGCGGGGGAACTGGTCAGCCCCAGCATTTT.

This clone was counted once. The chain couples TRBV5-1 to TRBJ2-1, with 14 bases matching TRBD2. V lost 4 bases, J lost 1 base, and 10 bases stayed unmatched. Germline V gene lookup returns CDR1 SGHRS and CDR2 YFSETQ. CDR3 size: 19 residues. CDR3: CASSRAGTSGSSSYNEQFF. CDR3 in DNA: TGCGCCAGCAGCCGAGCCGGGACTAGCGGGAGTAGTTCCTACAATGAGCAGTTCTTC.

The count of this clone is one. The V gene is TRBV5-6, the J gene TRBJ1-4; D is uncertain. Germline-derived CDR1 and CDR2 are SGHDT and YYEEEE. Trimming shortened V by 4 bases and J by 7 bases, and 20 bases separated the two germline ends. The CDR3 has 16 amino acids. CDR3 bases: TGTGCCAGCAGCACGAGGCGGCAGGCGGAGGCTGAAAAACTGTTTTTT. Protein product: CASSTRRQAEAEKLFF.

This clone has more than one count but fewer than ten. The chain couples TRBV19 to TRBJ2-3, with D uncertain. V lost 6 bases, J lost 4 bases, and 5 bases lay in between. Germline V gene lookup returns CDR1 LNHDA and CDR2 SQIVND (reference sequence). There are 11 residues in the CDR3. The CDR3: CASSTPDTQYF. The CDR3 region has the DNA TGTGCCAGTAGCACTCCAGATACGCAGTATTTT.

CDR3 nucleotide sequence: TGTGCCAGCAGTTCTATAGCGGGGGGCCGGTATGAGCAGTTCTTC. Its translation is CASSSIAGGRYEQFF. V gene TRBV11-2 combines with J gene TRBJ2-1; 10 bases fit TRBD2. V was pared by 6 bases and J by 8 bases, with 10 bases of the junction left unmatched. The V gene's germline CDR1 is SGHAT and CDR2 FQNNGV. The CDR3 runs to 15 residues.

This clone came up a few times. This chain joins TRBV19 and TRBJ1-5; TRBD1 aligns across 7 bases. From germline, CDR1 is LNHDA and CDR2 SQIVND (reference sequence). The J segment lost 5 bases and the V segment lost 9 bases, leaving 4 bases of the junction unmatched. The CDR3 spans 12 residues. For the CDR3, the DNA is TGTGCCAGCCAGGGACAGCATCAGCCCCAGCATTTT. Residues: CASQGQHQPQHF.

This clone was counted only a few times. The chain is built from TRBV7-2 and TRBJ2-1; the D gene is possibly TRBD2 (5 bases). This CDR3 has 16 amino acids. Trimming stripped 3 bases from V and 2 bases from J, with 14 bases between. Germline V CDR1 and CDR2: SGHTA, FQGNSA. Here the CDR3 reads CASSLVSSGPYNEQFF. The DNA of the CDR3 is TGTGCCAGCAGCTTGGTTTCCAGCGGTCCCTACAATGAGCAGTTCTTC.

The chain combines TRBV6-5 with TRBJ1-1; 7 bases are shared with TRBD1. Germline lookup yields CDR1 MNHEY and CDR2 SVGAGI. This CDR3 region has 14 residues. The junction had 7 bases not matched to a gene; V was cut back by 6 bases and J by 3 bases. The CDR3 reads CASRDRWRDTEAFF. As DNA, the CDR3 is TGTGCCAGCAGGGACAGGTGGCGGGACACTGAAGCTTTCTTT.

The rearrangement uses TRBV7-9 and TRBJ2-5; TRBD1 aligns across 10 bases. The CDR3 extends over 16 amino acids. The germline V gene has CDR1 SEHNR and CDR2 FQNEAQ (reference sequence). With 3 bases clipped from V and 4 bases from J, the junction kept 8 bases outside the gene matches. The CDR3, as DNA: TGTGCCAGCAGCTTCTATGGACAGGGGGGGAGAGAGACCCAGTACTTC. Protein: CASSFYGQGGRETQYF.

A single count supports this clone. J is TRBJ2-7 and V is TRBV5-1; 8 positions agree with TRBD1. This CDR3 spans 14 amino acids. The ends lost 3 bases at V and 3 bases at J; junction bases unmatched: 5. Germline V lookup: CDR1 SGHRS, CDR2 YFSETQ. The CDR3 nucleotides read TGCGCCAGCAGCTCGACAGGGGCCGGCTACGAGCAGTACTTC. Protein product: CASSSTGAGYEQYF.

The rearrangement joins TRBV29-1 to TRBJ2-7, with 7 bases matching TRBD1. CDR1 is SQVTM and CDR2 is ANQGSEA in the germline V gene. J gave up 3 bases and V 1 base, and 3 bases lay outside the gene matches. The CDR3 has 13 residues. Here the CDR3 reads CSVEGDSYYEQYF. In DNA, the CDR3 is TGCAGCGTTGAAGGGGACAGCTACTACGAGCAGTACTTC.

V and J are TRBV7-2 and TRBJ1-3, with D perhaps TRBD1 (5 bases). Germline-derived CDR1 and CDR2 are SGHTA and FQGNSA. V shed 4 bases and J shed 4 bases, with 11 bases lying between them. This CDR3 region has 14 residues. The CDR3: CASSSNGGGNTIYF. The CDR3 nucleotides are TGTGCCAGCAGCTCTAACGGGGGAGGAAACACCATATATTTT.

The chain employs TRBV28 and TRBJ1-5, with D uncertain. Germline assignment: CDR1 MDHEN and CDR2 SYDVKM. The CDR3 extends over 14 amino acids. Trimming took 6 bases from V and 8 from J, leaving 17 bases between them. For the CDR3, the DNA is TGTGCCAGCAGCCGAGGTCGAGAGGTTGAGCCCCAGCATTTT. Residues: CASSRGREVEPQHF. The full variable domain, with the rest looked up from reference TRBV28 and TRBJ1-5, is DVKVTQSSRYLVKRTGEKVFLECVQDMDHENMFWYRQDPGLGLRLIYFSYDVKMKEKGDIPEGYSVSREKKERFSLILESASTNQTSMYLCASSRGREVEPQHFGDGTRLSIL.

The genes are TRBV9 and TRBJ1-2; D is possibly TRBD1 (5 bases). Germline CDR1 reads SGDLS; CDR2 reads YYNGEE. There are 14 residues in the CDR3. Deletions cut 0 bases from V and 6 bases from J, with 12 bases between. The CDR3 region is CASSVGQGGNGYTF. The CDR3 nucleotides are TGTGCCAGCAGCGTAGGTCAGGGTGGTAATGGCTACACCTTC.

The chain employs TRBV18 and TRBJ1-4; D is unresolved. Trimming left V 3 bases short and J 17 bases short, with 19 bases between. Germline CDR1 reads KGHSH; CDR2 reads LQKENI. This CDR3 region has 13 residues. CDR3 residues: CASSPYEGANAFF. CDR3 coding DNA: TGTGCCAGCTCACCTTACGAGGGCGCGAACGCCTTTTTT.

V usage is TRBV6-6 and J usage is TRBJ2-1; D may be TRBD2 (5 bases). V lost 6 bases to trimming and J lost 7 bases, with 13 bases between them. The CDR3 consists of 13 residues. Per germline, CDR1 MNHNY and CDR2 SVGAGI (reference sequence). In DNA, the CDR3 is TGTGCCAGCAGACTCCCGTCGGGAAATGAGCAGTTCTTC. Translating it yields CASRLPSGNEQFF.

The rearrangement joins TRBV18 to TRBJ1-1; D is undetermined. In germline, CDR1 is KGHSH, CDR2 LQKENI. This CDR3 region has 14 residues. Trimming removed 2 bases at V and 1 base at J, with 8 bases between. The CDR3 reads CASSPDARNTEAFF. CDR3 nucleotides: TGTGCCAGCTCACCAGACGCGAGGAACACTGAAGCTTTCTTT.

The CDR3 nucleotides are TGTGCCAGCAGCAAAGAGGACCGCGAGGCAGATACGCAGTATTTT. Translating gives CASSKEDREADTQYF. The chain carries TRBV21-1 and TRBJ2-3. TRBV21-1 is listed as a pseudogene. The CDR3 is made up of 15 amino acids.

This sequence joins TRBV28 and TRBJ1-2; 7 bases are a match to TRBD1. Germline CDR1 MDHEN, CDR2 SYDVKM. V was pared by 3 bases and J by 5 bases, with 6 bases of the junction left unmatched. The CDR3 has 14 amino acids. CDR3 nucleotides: TGTGCCAGCAGTTTGGGACAGCTCATTTATGGCTACACCTTC. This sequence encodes CASSLGQLIYGYTF.

The CDR3 reads CASSLQGTYEQYV. The CDR3 DNA sequence: TGTGCCAGCAGTTTACAGGGGACCTACGAGCAGTACGTC. This chain uses TRBV6-1 with TRBJ2-7; TRBD1 matches at 7 bases. Germline CDR1 and CDR2: MNHNS and SASEGT. V gave up 5 bases and J gave up 2 bases; unmatched junction bases: 3. The CDR3 loop spans 13 amino acids.

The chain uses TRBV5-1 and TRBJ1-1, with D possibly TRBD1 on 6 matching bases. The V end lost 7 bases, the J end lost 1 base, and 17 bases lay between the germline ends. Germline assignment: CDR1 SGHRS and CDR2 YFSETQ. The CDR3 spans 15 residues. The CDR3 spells CASLRDGGQNTEAFF. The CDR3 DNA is TGCGCCAGCCTCAGGGACGGGGGACAGAACACTGAAGCTTTCTTT.

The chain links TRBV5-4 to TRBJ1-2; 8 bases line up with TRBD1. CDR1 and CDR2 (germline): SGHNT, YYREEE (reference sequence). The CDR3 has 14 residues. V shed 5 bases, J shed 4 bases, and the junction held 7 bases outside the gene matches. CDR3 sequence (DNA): TGTGCCAGCAGAACCGACAGGGGTAGCTATGGCTACACCTTC. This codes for CASRTDRGSYGYTF.

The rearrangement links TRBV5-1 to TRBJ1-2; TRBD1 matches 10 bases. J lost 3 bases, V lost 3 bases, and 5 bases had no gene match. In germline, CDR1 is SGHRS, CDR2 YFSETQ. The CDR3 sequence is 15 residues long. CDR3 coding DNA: TGCGCCAGCAGCTCGGGACAGGGGATTGACTATGGCTACACCTTC. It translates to CASSSGQGIDYGYTF.

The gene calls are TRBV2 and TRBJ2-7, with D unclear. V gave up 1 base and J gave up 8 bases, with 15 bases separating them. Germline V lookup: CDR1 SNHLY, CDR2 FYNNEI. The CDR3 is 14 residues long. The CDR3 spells CASSEGLGIDQQYF. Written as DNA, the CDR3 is TGTGCCAGCAGTGAAGGTCTAGGGATAGACCAGCAGTACTTC.

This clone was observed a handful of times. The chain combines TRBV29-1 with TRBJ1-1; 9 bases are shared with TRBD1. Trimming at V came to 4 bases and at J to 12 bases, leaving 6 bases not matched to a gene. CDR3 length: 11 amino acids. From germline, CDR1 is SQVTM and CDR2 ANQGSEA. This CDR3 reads CSVAVDRGTFF. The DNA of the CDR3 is TGCAGCGTTGCGGTGGACAGGGGAACTTTCTTT.

CDR3 coding DNA: TGCGCCAGCAGCCAAGAACACCGGCTCGCTAATGAAAAACTGTTTTTT. As protein: CASSQEHRLANEKLFF. The J gene is TRBJ1-4, the V gene TRBV4-3; the D is unclear. This CDR3 comprises 16 residues. V dropped 0 bases and J dropped 3 bases, with 11 bases sitting between them. CDR1 and CDR2 from the germline V gene are LGHNA and YSLEER.

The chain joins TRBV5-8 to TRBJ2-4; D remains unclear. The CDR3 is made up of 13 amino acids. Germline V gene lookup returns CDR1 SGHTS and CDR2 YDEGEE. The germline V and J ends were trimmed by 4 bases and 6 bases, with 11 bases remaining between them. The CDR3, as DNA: TGTGCCAGCAGCCCGACGGGTCTAAACATTCAGTACTTC. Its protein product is CASSPTGLNIQYF.